The source of this T cell receptor beta chain is a study of cytomegalovirus exposure and HLA in healthy donors. General observations from the study: Per a later analysis, 15,000 to 20,000 TCR beta sequences showed association with HLA alleles at 0.05 false discovery rate. Most likely, a cluster of highly shared sequence variants arose as a sequencing artifact.

This PCR relied on a set of 60 Vbeta primers and 13 Jbeta primers. Some clones are missing from TCRdb's copy, which holds only in-frame ones; the method was immunoSEQ multiplex PCR. This sample has 140,000 or so clones; about 75% occur once, and the top ten carry 1.5% to 2%. The CDR3 runs to 15 residues. Per the germline V gene, CDR1 is SGHKS and CDR2 is YYEKEE (reference sequence). Trimming removed 5 bases from V and 0 bases from J, with 14 bases in between. This clone was seen repeatedly, ten times or more. Its antigen remains unknown. The sequence was collected from a woman in her twenties or thirties in good health and CMV-seronegative. This chain uses TRBV5-5 with TRBJ1-1; D may be TRBD1 (6 bases). The sequenced sample was PBMCs. CDR3 in amino acids: CASRGQPTLNTEAFF. The CDR3 DNA sequence: TGTGCCAGCAGAGGACAGCCAACCCTGAACACTGAAGCTTTCTTT.